This TCR beta chain was recorded in a study of T-cell reconstitution after alpha-beta-depleted transplantation in children. This clonotype was counted ten times or more. V shed 6 bases and J shed 5 bases, with 21 bases lying between them. The CDR3 is made up of 15 amino acids. Germline V lookup: CDR1 SGDLS, CDR2 YYNGEE. It was with unique molecular identifiers that the TCRbeta library was prepared. TCRdb passed the PCR reads through MiXCR, listing each CDR3 protein once. In the table there are approximately 99,000 distinct CDR3 sequences, approximately 6.4% of which are singletons. This material consisted of PBMCs, mostly from graft donor cells, taken 360 days after TCRalphabeta/CD19-depleted stem cell transplant. The TCR originated in a male patient between 2 and 15 years old who had a stem cell transplant for acute lymphoblastic leukemia, so the T cells may come from the graft donor. The chain links TRBV9 to TRBJ2-7; a possible D gene is TRBD2 (5 bases). The CDR3 nucleotides are TGTGCCAGCAACCCTCGGGGAAGGGAGATAGACGAGCAGTACTTC. Translation gives CASNPRGREIDEQYF.